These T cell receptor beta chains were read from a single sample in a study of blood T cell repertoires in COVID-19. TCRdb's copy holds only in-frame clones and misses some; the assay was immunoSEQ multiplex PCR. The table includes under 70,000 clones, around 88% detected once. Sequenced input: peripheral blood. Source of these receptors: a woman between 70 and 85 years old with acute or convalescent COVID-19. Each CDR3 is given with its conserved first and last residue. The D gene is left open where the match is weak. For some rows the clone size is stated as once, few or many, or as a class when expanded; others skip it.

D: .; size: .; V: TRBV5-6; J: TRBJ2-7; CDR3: CASSLSGVYEQYF; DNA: TGTGCCAGCAGCTTGTCGGGAGTATACGAGCAGTACTTC
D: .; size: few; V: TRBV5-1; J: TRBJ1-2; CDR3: CASSSYLLDYTGYTF; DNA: TGCGCCAGCAGCTCCTACCTGCTGGACTATACTGGCTACACCTTC
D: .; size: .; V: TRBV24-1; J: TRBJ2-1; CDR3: CATSDLWGSNEQFF; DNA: TGTGCCACCAGTGATTTGTGGGGCAGCAATGAGCAGTTCTTC
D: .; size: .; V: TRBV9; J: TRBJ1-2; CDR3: CASSADSRTINYGYTF; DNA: TGTGCCAGCAGCGCGGACAGTAGAACTATTAACTATGGCTACACCTTC
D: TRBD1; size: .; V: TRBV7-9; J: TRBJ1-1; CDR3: CASSLAGQGASTEAFF; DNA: TGTGCCAGCAGCTTAGCAGGACAGGGGGCGTCCACTGAAGCTTTCTTT
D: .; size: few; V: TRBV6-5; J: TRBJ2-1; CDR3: CASSYSNRPGEQFF; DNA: TGTGCCAGCAGTTACTCGAACAGACCCGGTGAGCAGTTCTTC
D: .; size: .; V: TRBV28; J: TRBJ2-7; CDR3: CASSQTGFLYEQYF; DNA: TGTGCCAGCAGTCAGACAGGATTCCTCTACGAGCAGTACTTC
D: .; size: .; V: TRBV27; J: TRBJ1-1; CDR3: CASSPYPVGSTEAFF; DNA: TGTGCCAGCAGTCCCTATCCGGTAGGGAGCACTGAAGCTTTCTTT
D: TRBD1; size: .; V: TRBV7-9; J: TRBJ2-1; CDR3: CASSLDRTGALYNEQFF; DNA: TGTGCCAGCAGCTTAGATCGGACAGGGGCACTCTACAATGAGCAGTTCTTC
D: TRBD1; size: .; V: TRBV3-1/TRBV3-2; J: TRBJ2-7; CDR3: CASSQEVNRGYEQYF; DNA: TGTGCCAGCAGCCAAGAAGTAAACAGGGGGTACGAGCAGTACTTC
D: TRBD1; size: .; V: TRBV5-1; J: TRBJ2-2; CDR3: CASSWAGTETGELFF; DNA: TGCGCCAGCAGCTGGGCCGGGACAGAAACCGGGGAGCTGTTTTTT
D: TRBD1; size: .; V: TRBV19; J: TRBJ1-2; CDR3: CASRQGVSYGYTF; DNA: TGTGCCAGCCGACAGGGGGTTAGCTATGGCTACACCTTC
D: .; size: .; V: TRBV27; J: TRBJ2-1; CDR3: CASSIHWSSYNEQFF; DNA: TGTGCCAGCAGTATCCATTGGAGCTCCTACAATGAGCAGTTCTTC
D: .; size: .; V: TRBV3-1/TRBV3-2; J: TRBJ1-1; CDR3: CASSQDRFRGMNTEAFF; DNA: TGTGCCAGCAGCCAAGATCGTTTTAGGGGCATGAACACTGAAGCTTTCTTT
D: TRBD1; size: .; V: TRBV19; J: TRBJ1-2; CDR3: CASSRDRNYGYTF; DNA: TGTGCCAGTAGCCGGGACAGGAACTATGGCTACACCTTC
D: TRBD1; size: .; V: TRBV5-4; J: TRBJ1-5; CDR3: CASSVTGGDQPQHF; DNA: TGTGCCAGCAGCGTGACAGGGGGCGATCAGCCCCAGCATTTT
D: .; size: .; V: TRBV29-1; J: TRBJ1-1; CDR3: CSVILRQPNTEAFF; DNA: TGCAGCGTAATACTGAGACAGCCGAACACTGAAGCTTTCTTT
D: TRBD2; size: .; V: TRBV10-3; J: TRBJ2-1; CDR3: CAMGLAGGEQFF; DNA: TGTGCCATGGGACTAGCGGGAGGTGAGCAGTTCTTC
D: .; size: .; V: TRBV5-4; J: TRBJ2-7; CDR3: CAFHYEQYF; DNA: TGTGCCTTTCATTACGAGCAGTACTTC
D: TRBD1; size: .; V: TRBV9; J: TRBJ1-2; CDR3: CASSVGDRAQSGYTF; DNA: TGTGCCAGCAGCGTAGGGGACAGGGCCCAATCTGGCTACACCTTC
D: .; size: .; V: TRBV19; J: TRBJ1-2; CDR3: CASSIGFGRGIYGYTF; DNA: TGTGCCAGTAGTATTGGGTTTGGTCGGGGGATCTATGGCTACACCTTC
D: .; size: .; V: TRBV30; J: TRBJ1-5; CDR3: CAWSKGNQPQHF; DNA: TGTGCCTGGAGTAAGGGGAATCAGCCCCAGCATTTT
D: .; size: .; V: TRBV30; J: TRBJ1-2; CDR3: CAWTTGKANYGYTF; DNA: TGTGCCTGGACCACAGGAAAAGCTAACTATGGCTACACCTTC
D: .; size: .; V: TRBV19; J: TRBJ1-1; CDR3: CASGRQVNTEAFF; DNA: TGTGCCAGTGGACGACAGGTGAACACTGAAGCTTTCTTT
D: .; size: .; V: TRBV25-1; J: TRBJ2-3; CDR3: CASSNRDTQYF; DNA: TGTGCCAGCAGTAACAGAGATACGCAGTATTTT
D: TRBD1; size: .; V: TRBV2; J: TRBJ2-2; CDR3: CASQRDRETGELFF; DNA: TGTGCCAGCCAAAGGGACAGAGAAACCGGGGAGCTGTTTTTT
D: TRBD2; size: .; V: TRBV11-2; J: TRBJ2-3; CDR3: CASSFSGSYTDTQYF; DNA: TGTGCCAGCAGCTTTAGCGGGTCCTACACAGATACGCAGTATTTT
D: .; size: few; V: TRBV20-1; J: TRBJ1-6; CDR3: CSASSEGDSPLHF; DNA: TGCAGTGCTAGTTCCGAGGGAGATTCACCCCTCCACTTT
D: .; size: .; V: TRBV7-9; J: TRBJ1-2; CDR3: CASSFQGSIGYGYTF; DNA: TGTGCCAGCAGCTTTCAGGGGTCTATAGGCTATGGCTACACCTTC
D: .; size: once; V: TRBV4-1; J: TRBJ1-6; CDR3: CASSQDGHRDSPLHF; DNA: TGCGCCAGCAGCCAAGATGGGCACAGAGATTCACCCCTCCACTTT
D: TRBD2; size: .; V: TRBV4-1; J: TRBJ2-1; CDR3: CASSPALAGVSYNEQFF; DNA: TGCGCCAGCAGCCCGGCTTTGGCGGGGGTATCCTACAATGAGCAGTTCTTC
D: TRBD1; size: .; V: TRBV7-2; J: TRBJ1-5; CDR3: CASSLVGQVNQPQHF; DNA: TGTGCCAGCAGCTTAGTGGGACAGGTCAATCAGCCCCAGCATTTT
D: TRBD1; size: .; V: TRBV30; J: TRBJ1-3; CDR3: CAWGQGTSGNTIYF; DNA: TGTGCCTGGGGACAGGGGACTTCTGGAAACACCATATATTTT
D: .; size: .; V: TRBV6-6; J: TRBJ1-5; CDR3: CASSYVSYGSNQPQHF; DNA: TGTGCCAGCAGTTACGTGTCGTACGGTAGCAATCAGCCCCAGCATTTT
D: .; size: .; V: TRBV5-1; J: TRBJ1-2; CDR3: CASSLAELYGYTF; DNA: TGCGCCAGCAGCTTGGCGGAGCTATATGGCTACACCTTC
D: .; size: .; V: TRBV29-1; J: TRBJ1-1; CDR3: CSVEGASWGGGSTEAFF; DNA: TGCAGCGTTGAAGGCGCCAGTTGGGGAGGCGGGAGCACTGAAGCTTTCTTT
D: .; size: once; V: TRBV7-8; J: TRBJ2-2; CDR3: CASSLARRAGSAGELFF; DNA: TGTGCCAGCAGCTTAGCGCGTAGGGCAGGGTCGGCCGGGGAGCTGTTTTTT
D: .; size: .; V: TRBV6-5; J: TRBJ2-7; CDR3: CASSQAGSGGEQYF; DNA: TGTGCCAGCAGTCAGGCAGGGTCTGGGGGGGAGCAGTACTTC
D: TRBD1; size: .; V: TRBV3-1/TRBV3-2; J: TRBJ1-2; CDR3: CASSQLNRGSFGGYTF; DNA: TGTGCCAGCAGCCAACTTAACAGGGGCTCCTTCGGTGGCTACACCTTC
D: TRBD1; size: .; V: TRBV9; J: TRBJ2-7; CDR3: CASSSQGDYSYEQYF; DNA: TGTGCCAGCAGCTCACAGGGGGATTACTCCTACGAGCAGTACTTC
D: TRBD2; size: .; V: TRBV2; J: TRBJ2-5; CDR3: CASSVPKLGTSVKFGTQYF; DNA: TGTGCCAGCAGCGTTCCGAAGTTGGGGACTAGCGTTAAGTTTGGGACCCAGTACTTC
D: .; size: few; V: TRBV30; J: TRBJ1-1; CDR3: CAWDISKNTEAFF; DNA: TGTGCCTGGGACATCAGTAAGAACACTGAAGCTTTCTTT
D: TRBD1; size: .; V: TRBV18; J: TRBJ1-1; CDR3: CASSNTGGDTEAFF; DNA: TGTGCCAGCTCAAACACAGGGGGAGACACTGAAGCTTTCTTT
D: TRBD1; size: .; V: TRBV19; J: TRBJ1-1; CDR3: CASSQQGGNTEAFF; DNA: TGTGCCAGTAGCCAACAGGGGGGGAACACTGAAGCTTTCTTT
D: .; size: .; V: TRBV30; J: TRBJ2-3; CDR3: CACESSITDTQYF; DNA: TGTGCCTGTGAAAGTAGTATCACAGATACGCAGTATTTT
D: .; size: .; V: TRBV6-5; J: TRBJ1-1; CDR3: CASRRTGTGNTEAFF; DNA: TGTGCCAGCAGACGGACCGGGACTGGGAACACTGAAGCTTTCTTT
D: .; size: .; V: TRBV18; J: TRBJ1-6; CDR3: CASSPSPDRNRHSPLHF; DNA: TGTGCCAGCTCACCCTCCCCGGACAGAAATCGGCACTCACCCCTCCACTTT
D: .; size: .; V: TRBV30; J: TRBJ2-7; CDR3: CAWSGTGQGEQYF; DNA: TGTGCCTGGAGTGGAACCGGACAAGGGGAGCAGTACTTC
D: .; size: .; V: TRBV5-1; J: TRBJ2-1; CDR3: CASSFDSSSYNEQFF; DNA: TGCGCCAGCAGCTTCGACAGCAGCTCCTACAATGAGCAGTTCTTC
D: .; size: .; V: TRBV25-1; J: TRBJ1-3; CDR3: CASSELDGYSGNTIYF; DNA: TGTGCCAGCAGTGAACTTGACGGGTACTCTGGAAACACCATATATTTT
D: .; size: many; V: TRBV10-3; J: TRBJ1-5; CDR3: CAISSTEDSNQPQHF; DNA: TGTGCCATCAGCTCGACAGAGGATAGCAATCAGCCCCAGCATTTT
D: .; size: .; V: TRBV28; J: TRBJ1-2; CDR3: CASSLLSGVYGYTF; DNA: TGTGCCAGCAGTTTACTCTCAGGGGTCTATGGCTACACCTTC
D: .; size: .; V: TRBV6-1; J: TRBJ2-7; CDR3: CASSEAPREGDYEQYF; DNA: TGTGCCAGCAGTGAAGCGCCAAGGGAGGGGGACTACGAGCAGTACTTC
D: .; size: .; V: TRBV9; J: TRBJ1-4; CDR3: CASSVAMEGEKLFF; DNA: TGTGCCAGCAGCGTAGCAATGGAGGGAGAAAAACTGTTTTTT
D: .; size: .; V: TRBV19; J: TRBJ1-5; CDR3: CASSIGRGSNQPQHF; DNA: TGTGCCAGTAGTATAGGGAGGGGAAGCAATCAGCCCCAGCATTTT